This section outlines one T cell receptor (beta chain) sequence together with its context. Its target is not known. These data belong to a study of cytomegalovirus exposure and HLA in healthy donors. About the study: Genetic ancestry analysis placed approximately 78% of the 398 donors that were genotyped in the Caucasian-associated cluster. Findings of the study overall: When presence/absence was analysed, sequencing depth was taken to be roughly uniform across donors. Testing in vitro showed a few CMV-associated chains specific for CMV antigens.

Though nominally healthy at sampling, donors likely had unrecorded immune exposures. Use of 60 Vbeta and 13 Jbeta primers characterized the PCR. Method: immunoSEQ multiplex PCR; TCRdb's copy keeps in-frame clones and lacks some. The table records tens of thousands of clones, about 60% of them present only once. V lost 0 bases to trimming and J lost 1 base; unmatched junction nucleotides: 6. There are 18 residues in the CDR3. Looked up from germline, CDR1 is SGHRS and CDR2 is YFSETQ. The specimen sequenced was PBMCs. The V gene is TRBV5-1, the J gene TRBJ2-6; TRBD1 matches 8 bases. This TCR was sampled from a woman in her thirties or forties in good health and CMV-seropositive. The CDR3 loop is CASSLGAGGFSGANVLTF. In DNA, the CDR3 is TGCGCCAGCAGCTTGGGGGCAGGGGGCTTTTCTGGGGCCAACGTCCTGACTTTC.